This T cell receptor (beta chain) comes out of a study of cytomegalovirus exposure and HLA in healthy donors. Study background: The Caucasian-associated ancestry cluster held over 65% of some 420 genotyped donors.

For this clone: As yet, its antigen is unknown.

General study findings and limits: More clonal expansion characterized HLA-associated TCR beta chains than equally common others in a later analysis.

A multiplex PCR was run with 60 Vbeta primers and 13 Jbeta primers. How the authors handled the data: In a later analysis, 70 million to 80 million unique TCR beta chains included roughly 11 million shared by two or more donors. Some clones are missing from TCRdb's copy, which holds only in-frame ones; the method was immunoSEQ multiplex PCR. That table supplies the V and J calls and clone size; D and trimming were determined from the DNA. The sample contains around 52,000 clones, about four fifths of which appear only once. These donors counted as nominally healthy when sampled, but unrecorded immune exposures were likely. CDR3 size: 11 residues. The ends were cut back, 5 bases at V and 5 bases at J, with 10 bases in the middle. The V gene's germline CDR1 is GTSNPN and CDR2 SVGIG (reference sequence).

The receptor was derived from a man between 40 and 49 years old in good health and CMV-seronegative. Sequenced material: PBMCs. The V gene is TRBV30, the J gene TRBJ2-7, with D possibly TRBD2 on 5 matching bases. CDR3 sequence (DNA): TGTGCCTGGGGAGGCCTCGACGAGCAGTACTTC. This gives the protein CAWGGLDEQYF. The full variable domain, in which reference TRBV30 and TRBJ2-7 provide the parts outside the CDR3, is SQTIHQWPATLVQPVGSPLSLECTVEGTSNPNLYWYRQAAGRGLQLLFYSVGIGQISSEVPQNLSASRPQDRQFILSSKKLLLSDSGFYLCAWGGLDEQYFGPGTRLTVT.